The 13 T cell receptor beta chains reported below all come from one sample, sequenced in a study of CXCR3-negative and CXCR3-positive naive CD8 T cells. These receptors' targets are unknown. Study outcomes and limitations: Greater hydrophobicity was found in TRB CDR3s of CXCR3-positive naive cells than of CXCR3-negative naive cells.

All TRB cDNA libraries came from 5' RACE performed with UMI labels. TCRdb reanalyzed the 5' RACE reads and collapses them to one entry per CDR3 protein, without DNA. Found here are some 150,000 distinct CDR3 sequences; the top ten clones hold about 0.28%. The sample comprised naive CXCR3+ CD8+ T cells from blood. Sample subset: CD45RO-CCR7+CD27+CD95- naive CD8+ T cells expressing CXCR3 (TNR3+). The receptors shown here come from a human donor in good health. Some clones in this sample may be carry-over from other donors' samples.

This rearrangement joins TRBV2 to TRBJ2-1; TCRdb reports TRBD2, a call that lacks DNA to check it against. Germline loops: CDR1 SNHLY, CDR2 FYNNEI. The CDR3 runs 12 residues. CDR3 in amino acids: CASEGRVNEQFF.

V is TRBV28 and J is TRBJ2-7; TCRdb calls TRBD1, which cannot be checked without DNA. CDR3 size: 17 residues. Germline CDR1 MDHEN, CDR2 SYDVKM. CDR3 in amino acids: CASSLGVARTYSYEQYF.

This chain joins TRBV28 and TRBJ2-5; the TCRdb D gene call, TRBD1, has no DNA to confirm it. Germline loops: CDR1 MDHEN, CDR2 SYDVKM. The CDR3 spans 20 residues. CDR3: CASSLIVSRDSLPDQETQYF.

The chain uses TRBV10-3 and TRBJ1-1; absent DNA, TCRdb's TRBD1 call cannot be checked. Germline V lookup: CDR1 ENHRY, CDR2 SYGVKD. This CDR3 has 12 residues. The CDR3 spells CAISTGDTEAFF.

The chain employs TRBV15 and TRBJ1-4; as DNA is missing, the TRBD1 call by TCRdb cannot be tested. CDR3 length equals 14 residues. Looked up from germline, CDR1 is LNHNV and CDR2 is YYDKDF (reference sequence). CDR3 amino acids: CATSKGATNEKLFF.

V gene TRBV29-1 combines with J gene TRBJ2-4; the TRBD2 assignment by TCRdb is unverifiable without DNA. The germline V gene has CDR1 SQVTM and CDR2 ANQGSEA. The CDR3 has 15 residues. Here the CDR3 reads CSVEVRGGERNIQYF.

V gene TRBV6-2 or TRBV6-3 combines with J gene TRBJ2-3. CDR3 length: 13 residues. The germline gives CDR1 MNHEY, CDR2 SVGEGT. The CDR3 loop is CASSNTHTDTQYF.

This sequence joins TRBV27 and TRBJ2-7; TCRdb lists TRBD1, though no DNA is available to test this call. Germline CDR1 MNHEY, CDR2 SMNVEV (reference sequence). This CDR3 spans 18 amino acids. Here the CDR3 reads CASSLSPFGAKGDYEQYF.

The chain recombines TRBV7-9 with TRBJ2-2; no DNA is available, so the TRBD1 call from TCRdb remains unchecked. Germline V CDR1 and CDR2: SEHNR, FQNEAQ (reference sequence). CDR3 size: 15 residues. CDR3 sequence: CASSREGRDTGELFF. Using reference TRBV7-9 and TRBJ2-2 for the parts outside the CDR3, the full variable domain is DTGVSQNPRHKITKRGQNVTFRCDPISEHNRLYWYRQTLGQGPEFLTYFQNEAQLEKSRLLSDRFSAERPKGSFSTLEIQRTEQGDSAMYLCASSREGRDTGELFFGEGSRLTVL.

This rearrangement joins TRBV5-6 to TRBJ1-6. Germline V gene lookup returns CDR1 SGHDT and CDR2 YYEEEE. This CDR3 has 17 residues. This CDR3 reads CASSLAGEGFGNSPLHF.

This rearrangement joins TRBV4-1 to TRBJ1-1; TCRdb outputs TRBD1, but without DNA this stays unchecked. CDR3 length: 14 amino acids. Germline lookup yields CDR1 MGHRA and CDR2 YSYEKL. The CDR3 sequence is CASSQGGLGTEAFF.

CDR3 protein: CASSLVLAGGNEQFF. The chain is built from TRBV7-2 and TRBJ2-1; the D call of TRBD2 rests on TCRdb alone, since no DNA is present to check it. The CDR3 covers 15 residues. Germline lookup yields CDR1 SGHTA and CDR2 FQGNSA.

The chain is built from TRBV15 and TRBJ1-1; TCRdb selects TRBD1, and the lack of DNA leaves this call unchecked. Germline V lookup: CDR1 LNHNV, CDR2 YYDKDF (reference sequence). The CDR3 spans 15 residues. The CDR3 loop reads CATSREITGNTEAFF.